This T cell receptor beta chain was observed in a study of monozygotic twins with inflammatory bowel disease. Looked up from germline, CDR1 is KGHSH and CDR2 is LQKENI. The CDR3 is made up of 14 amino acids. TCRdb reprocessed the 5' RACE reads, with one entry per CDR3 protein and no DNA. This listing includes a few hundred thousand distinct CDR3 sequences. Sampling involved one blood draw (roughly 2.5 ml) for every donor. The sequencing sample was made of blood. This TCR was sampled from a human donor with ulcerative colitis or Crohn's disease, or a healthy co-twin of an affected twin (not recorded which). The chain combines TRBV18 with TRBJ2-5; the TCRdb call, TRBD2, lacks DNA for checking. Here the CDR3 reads CASSPGLEQETQYF.